This paragraph covers one T cell receptor beta chain sequence. The antigen is unknown. Germline V gives CDR1 ENHRY, CDR2 SYGVKD. Trimming left V 3 bases short and J 2 bases short, with 12 bases between. This CDR3 is 15 amino acids long. Here immunoSEQ multiplex PCR was the method, and the copy in TCRdb shows in-frame clones only, minus some. Among approximately 99,000 clones listed, 91% were seen once. This sample stems from a study of graft-versus-host responses after intestinal transplantation. Points from the study as a whole: Within the allografts of patients who had graft-donor T cell macrochimerism, graft-versus-host to host-versus-graft clonal ratios were high. With peak circulating GvH clone levels came an association with early post-transplant HvG declines. Marrow from the recipient contained GvH clones, some of which had appeared first in ileum or blood.

Sequences were derived from unstimulated CD4+ T cells sorted from spleen or lymph node cells, sampled before transplant. The rearrangement joins TRBV10-3 to TRBJ2-3, with D possibly TRBD1 on 5 matching bases. The receptor comes from a human donor who was the organ donor for an intestinal transplant. The CDR3 is CAISEAQGSTDTQYF. The CDR3 coding sequence is TGTGCCATCAGTGAAGCCCAGGGTTCCACAGATACGCAGTATTTT.